The rows below give T cell receptor beta chains drawn from one sample of a study of T-cell reconstitution after alpha-beta-depleted transplantation in children. TCRdb processed the PCR reads anew with MiXCR; each CDR3 protein has one entry. Seen here are roughly 670,000 distinct CDR3 sequences, around 13% observed once, and the top ten hold 0.79%. The source was PBMCs, collected before TCRalphabeta/CD19-depleted stem cell transplant. These receptors came from a girl aged 2-10 years with congenital amegakaryocytic thrombocytopenia, due to receive a stem cell transplant. CDR3s include the opening cysteine and the closing phenylalanine or tryptophan. Each record gives: V gene, D gene, CDR3 length, CDR3 protein. The D gene is left open where the match is weak.

v_call: TRBV20-1
d_call: TRBD2
cdr3_length: 14
cdr3_aa: CSASELAGVYEQYF

v_call: TRBV11-2
d_call: NA
cdr3_length: 14
cdr3_aa: CASSPRWGPYEQYF

v_call: TRBV5-1
d_call: NA
cdr3_length: 16
cdr3_aa: CASSFGGDGRGNTIYF

v_call: TRBV20-1
d_call: NA
cdr3_length: 14
cdr3_aa: CSARPSRTGGELFF

v_call: TRBV12-3/TRBV12-4
d_call: TRBD2
cdr3_length: 17
cdr3_aa: CASSIGLAGLYQETQYF

v_call: TRBV12-3/TRBV12-4
d_call: NA
cdr3_length: 13
cdr3_aa: CASSLEVWGTQYF

v_call: TRBV2
d_call: NA
cdr3_length: 13
cdr3_aa: CASSGGLGNEQFF

v_call: TRBV21-1
d_call: NA
cdr3_length: 11
cdr3_aa: CASSPPPEAFF

v_call: TRBV24-1
d_call: NA
cdr3_length: 13
cdr3_aa: CATSDRGDNEQFF

v_call: TRBV20-1
d_call: NA
cdr3_length: 14
cdr3_aa: CSAHSRTNTGELFF

v_call: TRBV5-1
d_call: TRBD1
cdr3_length: 15
cdr3_aa: CASSLAPGQGDIRYF

v_call: TRBV25-1
d_call: TRBD2
cdr3_length: 20
cdr3_aa: CASSGVPGLAGARGPYEQYF

v_call: TRBV20-1
d_call: TRBD2
cdr3_length: 15
cdr3_aa: CSARGLAGGSETQYF

v_call: TRBV7-9
d_call: NA
cdr3_length: 11
cdr3_aa: CASNTYNEQFF

v_call: TRBV5-1
d_call: NA
cdr3_length: 14
cdr3_aa: CASSWAENTGELFF

v_call: TRBV5-5
d_call: NA
cdr3_length: 14
cdr3_aa: CASSPGWGNTEAFF